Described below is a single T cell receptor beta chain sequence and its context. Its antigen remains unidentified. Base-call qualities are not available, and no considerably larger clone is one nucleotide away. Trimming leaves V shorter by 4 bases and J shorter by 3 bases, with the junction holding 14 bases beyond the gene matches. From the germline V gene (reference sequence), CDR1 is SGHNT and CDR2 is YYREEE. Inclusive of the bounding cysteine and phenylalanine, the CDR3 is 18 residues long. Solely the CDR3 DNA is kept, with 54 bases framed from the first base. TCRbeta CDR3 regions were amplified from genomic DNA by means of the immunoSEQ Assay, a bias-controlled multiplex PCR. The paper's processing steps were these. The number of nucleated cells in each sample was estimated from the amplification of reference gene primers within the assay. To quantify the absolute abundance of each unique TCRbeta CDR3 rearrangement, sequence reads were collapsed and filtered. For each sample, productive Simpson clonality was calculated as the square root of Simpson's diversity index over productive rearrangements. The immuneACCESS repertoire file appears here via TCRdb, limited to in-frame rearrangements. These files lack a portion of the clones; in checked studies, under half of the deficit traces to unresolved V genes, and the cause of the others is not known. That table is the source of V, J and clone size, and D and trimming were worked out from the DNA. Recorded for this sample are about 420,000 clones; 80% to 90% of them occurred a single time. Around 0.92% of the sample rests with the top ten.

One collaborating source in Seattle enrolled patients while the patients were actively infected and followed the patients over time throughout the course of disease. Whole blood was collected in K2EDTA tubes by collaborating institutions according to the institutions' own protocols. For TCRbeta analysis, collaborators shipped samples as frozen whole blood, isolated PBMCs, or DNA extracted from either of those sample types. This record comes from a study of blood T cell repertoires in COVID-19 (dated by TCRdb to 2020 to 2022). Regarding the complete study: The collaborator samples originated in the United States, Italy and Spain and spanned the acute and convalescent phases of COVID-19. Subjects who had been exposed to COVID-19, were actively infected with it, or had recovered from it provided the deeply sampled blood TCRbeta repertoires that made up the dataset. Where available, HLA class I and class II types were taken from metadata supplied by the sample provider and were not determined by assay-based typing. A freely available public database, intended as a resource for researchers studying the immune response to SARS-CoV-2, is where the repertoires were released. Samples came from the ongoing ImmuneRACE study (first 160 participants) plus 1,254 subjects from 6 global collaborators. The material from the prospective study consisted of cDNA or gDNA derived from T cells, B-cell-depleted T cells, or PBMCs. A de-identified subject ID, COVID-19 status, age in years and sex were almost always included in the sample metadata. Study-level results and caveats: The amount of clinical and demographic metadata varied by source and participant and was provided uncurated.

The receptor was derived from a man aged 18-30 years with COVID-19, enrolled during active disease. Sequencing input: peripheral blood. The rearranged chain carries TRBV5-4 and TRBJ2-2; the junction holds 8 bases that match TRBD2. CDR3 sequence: CASSPVGLSGGDTGELFF. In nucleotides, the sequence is TGTGCCAGCAGCCCGGTCGGCCTGTCGGGAGGGGACACCGGGGAGCTGTTTTTT.